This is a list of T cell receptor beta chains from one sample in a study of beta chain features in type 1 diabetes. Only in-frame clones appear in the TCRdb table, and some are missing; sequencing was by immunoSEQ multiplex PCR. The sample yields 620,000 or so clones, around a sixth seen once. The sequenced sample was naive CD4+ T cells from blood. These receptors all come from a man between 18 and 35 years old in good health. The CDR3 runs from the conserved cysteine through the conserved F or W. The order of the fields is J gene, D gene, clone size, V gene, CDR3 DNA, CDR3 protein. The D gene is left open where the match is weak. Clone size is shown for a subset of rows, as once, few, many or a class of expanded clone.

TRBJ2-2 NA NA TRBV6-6 TGTGCCAGCTGCCCCCGCTACACCGGGGAGCTGTTTTTT CASCPRYTGELFF
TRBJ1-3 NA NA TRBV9 TGTGCCAGCAGCGTAGCTAGAAATGGAAACACCATATATTTT CASSVARNGNTIYF
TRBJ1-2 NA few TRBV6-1 TGTGCCAGCACTGGACGGGAGATCTATGGCTACACCTTC CASTGREIYGYTF
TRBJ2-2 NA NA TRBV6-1 TGTGCCAGCAGCCTCCCTCCGAACACCGGGGAGCTGTTTTTT CASSLPPNTGELFF
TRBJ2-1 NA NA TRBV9 TGTGCCAGCACCTTAGGGGGCGGGATTAATGAGCAGTTCTTC CASTLGGGINEQFF
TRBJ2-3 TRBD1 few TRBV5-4 TGTGCCAGCAGCCCAGGACAGGGGGCTAAAGATACGCAGTATTTT CASSPGQGAKDTQYF
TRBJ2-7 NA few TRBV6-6 TGTGCCAGCAGGCCCGACGACCGAGGGGTCGAGCAGTACTTC CASRPDDRGVEQYF
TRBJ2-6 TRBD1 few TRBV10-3 TGTGCCATCACGCCGGGACAGGGCAACAATGGGGCCAACGTCCTGACTTTC CAITPGQGNNGANVLTF
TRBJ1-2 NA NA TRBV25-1 TGTGCCAGCAGTGACCGATCGAATAACTATGGCTACACCTTC CASSDRSNNYGYTF
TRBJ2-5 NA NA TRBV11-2 TGTGCCAGCAGCTTAGGCTATCCCAGGGGGACCCAGTACTTC CASSLGYPRGTQYF
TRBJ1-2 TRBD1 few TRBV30 TGTGCCTGGAGTATCATAACAGGGGGACGCTATGGCTACACCTTC CAWSIITGGRYGYTF
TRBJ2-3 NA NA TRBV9 TGTGCCAGCAGCGTAAGTCCGGAAGATACGCAGTATTTT CASSVSPEDTQYF
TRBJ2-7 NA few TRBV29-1 TGCAGCGTCCGAAGCCGGGACACCTCCTACGAGCAGTACTTC CSVRSRDTSYEQYF
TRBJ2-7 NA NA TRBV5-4 TGTGCCAGCAGCTTGGACAGGGTAAGCTACGAGCAGTACTTC CASSLDRVSYEQYF
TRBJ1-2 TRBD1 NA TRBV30 TGTGCCTGGAGTTCCGGGACAGGCTATGGCTACACCTTC CAWSSGTGYGYTF
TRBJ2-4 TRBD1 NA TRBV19 TGTGCCAGTAGTATGAGGCGTGGGACAGAAAACATTCAGTACTTC CASSMRRGTENIQYF
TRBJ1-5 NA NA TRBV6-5 TGTGCCAGCAGAGGGGCGGGGGAGTATCAGCCCCAGCATTTT CASRGAGEYQPQHF
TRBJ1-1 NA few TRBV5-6 TGTGCCAGCAGCTTTGGGAGGGAGGGAGCTTTCTTT CASSFGREGAFF
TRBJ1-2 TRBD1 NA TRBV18 TGTGCTCTCCGGGACAGGGTTTTCGGCTACACCTTC CALRDRVFGYTF
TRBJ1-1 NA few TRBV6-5 TGTGCCAGCAGGCCCCGGACGGACACTGAAGCTTTCTTT CASRPRTDTEAFF
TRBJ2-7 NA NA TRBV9 TGTGCCAGCAGCGTAGGGGGTAACGAGCAGTACTTC CASSVGGNEQYF
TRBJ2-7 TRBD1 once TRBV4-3 TGCGCCAGCAGCCAAGATAGGGGGTGGGACAGACCCTACGAGCAGTACTTC CASSQDRGWDRPYEQYF
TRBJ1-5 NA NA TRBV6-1 TGTGCCAGCAGTGAAGGAGGGACCCGCAATCAGCCCCAGCATTTT CASSEGGTRNQPQHF
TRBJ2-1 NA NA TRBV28 TGTGCCAGCACCGGAGGGCCTTACAATGAGCAGTTCTTC CASTGGPYNEQFF
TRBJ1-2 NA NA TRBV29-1 TGCAGCGTTGAAGGGGAACTGGGGTCGACCTATGGCTACACCTTC CSVEGELGSTYGYTF
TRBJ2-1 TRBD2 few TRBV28 TGTGCCAGCGCGCGGGGGGTACCCAATGAGCAGTTCTTC CASARGVPNEQFF
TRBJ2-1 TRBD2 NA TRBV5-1 TGCGCCAGCAGTTTAGCGGGGGACTACAATGAGCAGTTCTTC CASSLAGDYNEQFF
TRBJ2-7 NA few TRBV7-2 TGTGCCAGCAGCTTAAACCGTAGGGTTTTGGCGGGGCGCTACGAGCAGTACTTC CASSLNRRVLAGRYEQYF
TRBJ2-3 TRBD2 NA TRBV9 TGTGCCAGCAGCGTAGTAGGGAGCGGGGGGGCAGATACGCAGTATTTT CASSVVGSGGADTQYF
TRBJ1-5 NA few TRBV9 TGTGCCAGCAGCGTAGGGACCCGCAATCAGCCCCAGCATTTT CASSVGTRNQPQHF
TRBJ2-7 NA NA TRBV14 TGTGCCAGCAGCCAAGAAAGACGAAGCTCCTACGAGCAGTACTTC CASSQERRSSYEQYF
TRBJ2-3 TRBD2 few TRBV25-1 TGTGCCAGCAGTGGTCGGCTAGCGGGATTGTTAATAGATACGCAGTATTTT CASSGRLAGLLIDTQYF
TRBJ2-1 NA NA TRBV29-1 TGCAGCGTTCTTCGGGGAAGCTCCTACAATGAGCAGTTCTTC CSVLRGSSYNEQFF
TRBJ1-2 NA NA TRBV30 TGTGCCTGGACGCGGACGTTCGGAGGGAAGGGCTACACCTTC CAWTRTFGGKGYTF
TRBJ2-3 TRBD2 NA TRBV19 TGTGCCAGTAGTACCGGGACTAGCACGCAGTATTTT CASSTGTSTQYF